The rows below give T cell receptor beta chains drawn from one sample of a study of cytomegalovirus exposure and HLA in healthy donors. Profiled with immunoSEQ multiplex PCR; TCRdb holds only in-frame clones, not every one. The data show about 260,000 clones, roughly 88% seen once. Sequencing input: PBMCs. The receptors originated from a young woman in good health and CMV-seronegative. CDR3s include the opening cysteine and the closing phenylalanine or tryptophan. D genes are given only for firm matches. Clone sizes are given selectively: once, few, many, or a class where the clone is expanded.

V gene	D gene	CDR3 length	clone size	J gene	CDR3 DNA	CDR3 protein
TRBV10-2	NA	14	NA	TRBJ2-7	TGCGCCAGCATGCCTTCAGAACAGGGATCCGAGCAGTACTTC	CASMPSEQGSEQYF
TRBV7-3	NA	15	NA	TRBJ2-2	TGTGCCAGCAGCACGAGGGGGGCTCATACCGGGGAGCTGTTTTTT	CASSTRGAHTGELFF
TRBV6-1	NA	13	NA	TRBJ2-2	TGTGCCAGCAGTGAAGCGAGGGGCGGGGAGCTGTTTTTT	CASSEARGGELFF
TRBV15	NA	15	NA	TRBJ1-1	TGTGCCACCAGCGGAAGACAGGCACGGCGAACTGAAGCTTTCTTT	CATSGRQARRTEAFF
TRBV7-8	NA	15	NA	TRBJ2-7	TGTGCCAGCAGCTTACAGGGTAGTGGCCTTGACGAGCAGTACTTC	CASSLQGSGLDEQYF
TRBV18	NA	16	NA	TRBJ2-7	TGTGCCAGCTCACCCCTCTTGGCGGGAAACGCCTACGAGCAGTACTTC	CASSPLLAGNAYEQYF
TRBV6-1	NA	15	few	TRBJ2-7	TGTGCCAGCAGTCAAACACTAGAAGGGTCCTACGAGCAGTACTTC	CASSQTLEGSYEQYF
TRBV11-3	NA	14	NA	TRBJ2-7	TGTGCCAGCACCGATAGGAGGGGGAGTTACGAGCAGTACTTC	CASTDRRGSYEQYF
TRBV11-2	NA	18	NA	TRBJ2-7	TGTGCCAGCAGCTTATATGAGGGGGGGGCTAGCCTGAAGAGTGAGCAGTACTTC	CASSLYEGGASLKSEQYF
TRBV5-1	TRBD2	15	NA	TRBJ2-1	TGCGCCAGCAGCGACCAGGGACTATCCCACAATGAGCAGTTCTTC	CASSDQGLSHNEQFF
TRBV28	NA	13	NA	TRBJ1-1	TGTGCCAGCAGATGGGCCCAAGGGACTGAAGCTTTCTTT	CASRWAQGTEAFF
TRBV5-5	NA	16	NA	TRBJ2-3	TGTGCCAGCAGCTTGGCGGACAGTCTTCTTGTAGATACGCAGTATTTT	CASSLADSLLVDTQYF
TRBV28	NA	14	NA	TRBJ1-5	TGTGCCAGCAGTTCGGACGGACACAATCAGCCCCAGCATTTT	CASSSDGHNQPQHF
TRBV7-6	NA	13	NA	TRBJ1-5	TGTGCCAGCAGCTTAAGGTTGGATCAGCCCCAGCATTTT	CASSLRLDQPQHF
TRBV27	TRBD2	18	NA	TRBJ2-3	TGTGCCAGCAGTTCACACAACGGAATAGCGGGGGGCACAGATACGCAGTATTTT	CASSSHNGIAGGTDTQYF
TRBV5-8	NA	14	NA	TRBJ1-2	TGTGCCAGCAGCTTGTTTCAGGGTGGAGGTGGCTACACCTTC	CASSLFQGGGGYTF
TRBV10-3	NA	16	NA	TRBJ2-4	TGTGCCATCAGTGATCCCGGGACACAAGCCAAAAACATTCAGTACTTC	CAISDPGTQAKNIQYF
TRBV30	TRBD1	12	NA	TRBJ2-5	TGTGCCTGGGGGACAGGAACGGAGACCCAGTACTTC	CAWGTGTETQYF
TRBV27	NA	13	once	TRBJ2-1	TGTGCCAGCAGTCCGACTAGGTACAATGAGCAGTTCTTC	CASSPTRYNEQFF
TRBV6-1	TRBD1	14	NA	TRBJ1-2	TGTGCCAGCAGTGAGACAGGGGGAGGATATGGCTACACCTTC	CASSETGGGYGYTF
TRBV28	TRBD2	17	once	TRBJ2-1	TGTGCCAGCAGTTCCCTTTCCGGGACTAGCGGGAGGGGTGAGCAGTTCTTC	CASSSLSGTSGRGEQFF
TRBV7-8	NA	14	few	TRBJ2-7	TGTGCCAGCAGCTTAAACACAGCGGCCTACGAGCAGTACTTC	CASSLNTAAYEQYF
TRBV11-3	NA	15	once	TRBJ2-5	TGTGCCAGCAGCCCCACCGCCAGACAGGCGGAGACCCAGTACTTC	CASSPTARQAETQYF
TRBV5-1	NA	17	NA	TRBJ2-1	TGCGCCAGCAGCTCTCCTGAGCGCTCCATCTCCTACAATGAGCAGTTCTTC	CASSSPERSISYNEQFF
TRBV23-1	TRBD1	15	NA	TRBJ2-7	TGCGCCAGCAGTTTAGAGGCGGGGACAGGAGGCCTAGTGATTTTC	CASSLEAGTGGLVIF
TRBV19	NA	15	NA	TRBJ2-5	TGTGCCAGTAATCCGACAGGCGTTTTGCCAGCGACCCAGTACTTC	CASNPTGVLPATQYF
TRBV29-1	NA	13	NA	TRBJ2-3	TGCAGCGTTAGGCGGGGTAGCACAGATACGCAGTATTTT	CSVRRGSTDTQYF
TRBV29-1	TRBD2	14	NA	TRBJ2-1	TGCAGCGTTGATCGGGCTAGCGGACACAATGAGCAGTTCTTC	CSVDRASGHNEQFF
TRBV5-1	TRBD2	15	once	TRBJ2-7	TGCGCCAGCACCCTTGTGGCGGGAGGCCTCTACGAGCAGTACTTC	CASTLVAGGLYEQYF
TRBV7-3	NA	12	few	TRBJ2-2	TGTGCCAGCCAGCGGTTGGGCGGGGAGCTGTTTTTT	CASQRLGGELFF